The rows below give T cell receptor beta chains drawn from one sample of a study of PD-L1 blockade in urothelial cancer. Some clones are missing from TCRdb's copy, which holds only in-frame ones; the method was immunoSEQ multiplex PCR. The table has around 130,000 clones, around 84% seen once. The input for sequencing was PBMCs, taken around atezolizumab (anti-PD-L1) treatment. The receptors here all came from a man aged 50 or older with urothelial cancer. CDR3s include the opening cysteine and the closing phenylalanine or tryptophan. D genes are given only for firm matches. Clone size is stated in some rows and not others, as once, few, many or a class when expanded.

CDR3 DNA,CDR3 protein,D gene,V gene,J gene,clone size
TGTGCCAGGCAGGGGTCTGGAAACACCATATATTTT,CARQGSGNTIYF,.,TRBV2,TRBJ1-3,few
TGCACCAGCAGCCTTTCTAGCCCGAACACCGGGGAGCTGTTTTTT,CTSSLSSPNTGELFF,.,TRBV1,TRBJ2-2,.
TGCGCCAGCACCAGGGGCCACGAGCAGTACTTC,CASTRGHEQYF,.,TRBV5-1,TRBJ2-7,.
TGTGCCAGCAGCGGGGGGAGGGGTCGGACAGATACGCAGTATTTT,CASSGGRGRTDTQYF,TRBD2,TRBV28,TRBJ2-3,.
TGTGCCAGCAATCGGGTCCGGGGGGTAGATACGCAGTATTTT,CASNRVRGVDTQYF,TRBD2,TRBV2,TRBJ2-3,.
TGTGCCAGCAGTTACACCCGACAGGGGCTGCCACCCCTCCACTTT,CASSYTRQGLPPLHF,TRBD1,TRBV6-5,TRBJ1-6,.
TGTGCCCTCCTCGCGGGAGTAGTTGATACGCAGTATTTT,CALLAGVVDTQYF,TRBD2,TRBV6-1,TRBJ2-3,.
TGTGCCAGCCAAACTAACGAGGGAGTCGGCGAGCAGTACTTC,CASQTNEGVGEQYF,.,TRBV7-2,TRBJ2-7,.
TGTGCCAGCAGCTTGTTGGGACAGAAAGGATCTGGAAACACCATATATTTT,CASSLLGQKGSGNTIYF,TRBD1,TRBV5-8,TRBJ1-3,.
TGTGCCAGCAGCTTAGTTACAGGGAAAGGAAACACCATATATTTT,CASSLVTGKGNTIYF,.,TRBV11-2,TRBJ1-3,.
TGTGCCAGCAGCCCCGGGACAGGGTACGCCGGGGAGCTGTTTTTT,CASSPGTGYAGELFF,TRBD1,TRBV4-2,TRBJ2-2,.
TGTGCCAGCTCCTTGACAGGGGGATTGTCTACTGAAGCTTTCTTT,CASSLTGGLSTEAFF,TRBD1,TRBV28,TRBJ1-1,.
TGTGCCATCAGTGAGTCGAAGGGACAGGGCACAGATACGCAGTATTTT,CAISESKGQGTDTQYF,TRBD1,TRBV10-3,TRBJ2-3,.
TGTGCCAGCTCACCACTGGGACTAGCGGGAGGGCCAAGCGAGCAGTACTTC,CASSPLGLAGGPSEQYF,TRBD2,TRBV18,TRBJ2-7,.
TGTGCCAGCAGTGAAGCCACGACAGGGAACTACAATGAGCAGTTCTTC,CASSEATTGNYNEQFF,TRBD1,TRBV6-1,TRBJ2-1,.
TGTGCCAGCAGCCGTCTAGGGCAGGACACCTACGAGCAGTACTTC,CASSRLGQDTYEQYF,.,TRBV6-6,TRBJ2-7,.
TGTGCCAGCAGCGACAGTGACGTCTCCTACGAGCAGTACTTC,CASSDSDVSYEQYF,.,TRBV9,TRBJ2-7,.
TGTGCCAGCAGCACCAGACTAGCGAGCCAAGAGACCCAGTACTTC,CASSTRLASQETQYF,TRBD2,TRBV7-9,TRBJ2-5,.
TGCGCCAGCAGCCAAGATCCGGGGGGTCACTATGGCTACACCTTC,CASSQDPGGHYGYTF,.,TRBV4-1,TRBJ1-2,once
TGTGCCAGCAGCACCTCGGGACAGGGTGGAAATGAAAAACTGTTTTTT,CASSTSGQGGNEKLFF,TRBD1,TRBV7-9,TRBJ1-4,.
TGTGCCAGTGCGACAGGGATAGGTGAGCAGTTCTTC,CASATGIGEQFF,TRBD1,TRBV19,TRBJ2-1,.
TGTGCCAGCCTAGCGGGAGGGACCTACGAGCAGTACTTC,CASLAGGTYEQYF,TRBD2,TRBV6-1,TRBJ2-7,.
TGTGCCAGCAGTCGACAGGGGTTCGGTGGCTACACCTTC,CASSRQGFGGYTF,TRBD1,TRBV28,TRBJ1-2,.
TGTGCCAGCAGCTTGGGACAGGGGGCCTACAATGAGCAGTTCTTC,CASSLGQGAYNEQFF,TRBD1,TRBV7-2,TRBJ2-1,once
TGTGCCGGGAGGGCGACAGGGTGGAGCACTGAAGCTTTCTTT,CAGRATGWSTEAFF,TRBD1,TRBV30,TRBJ1-1,.
TGCGCCAGCAGCTTGGGAGGTAGCGGGAGATTAGAGACCCAGTACTTC,CASSLGGSGRLETQYF,TRBD2,TRBV5-1,TRBJ2-5,.
TGTGCCAGCAAGTGGGGACAGCTTACGGAAGAGCAGTACTTC,CASKWGQLTEEQYF,TRBD1,TRBV6-5,TRBJ2-7,.
TGTGCCAGCAGCGCAGAAGAATTTGGTACGCAGTATTTT,CASSAEEFGTQYF,.,TRBV9,TRBJ2-3,.
TGTGCCAGCGCCTTCCGGGACTACCCAAACAATGAGCAGTTCTTC,CASAFRDYPNNEQFF,.,TRBV21-1,TRBJ2-1,.
TGCAGCGTTGCTAGCGGGCTTATTTATGAGCAGTTCTTC,CSVASGLIYEQFF,TRBD2,TRBV29-1,TRBJ2-1,.
TGTGCCAGCAGCTTGGAGTTGGTTAGCGTAAAGACCCAGTACTTC,CASSLELVSVKTQYF,.,TRBV5-8,TRBJ2-5,.
TGTGCCAGCAGCCCGAGCGGGAGGGGCCAAGAGACCCAGTACTTC,CASSPSGRGQETQYF,TRBD2,TRBV13,TRBJ2-5,.
TGCGCCAGCAGCCAAGAAGGGCAGGGGTACGAGACCCAGTACTTC,CASSQEGQGYETQYF,.,TRBV4-1,TRBJ2-5,.
TGTGCCAGCAGCCCTAGACTAATCTCCTACGAGCAGTACTTC,CASSPRLISYEQYF,.,TRBV9,TRBJ2-7,.
TGCGCCGGGGGACAGGGGGCAGAGACCCAGTACTTC,CAGGQGAETQYF,TRBD1,TRBV10-2,TRBJ2-5,.
TGTGCCAGCAGCCAACACGTCACTAGCGACAACACCGGGGAGCTGTTTTTT,CASSQHVTSDNTGELFF,TRBD2,TRBV4-2,TRBJ2-2,.
TGTGCCAGCAGTTTCTCGCTTAGAAGCTCCTACGAGCAGTACTTC,CASSFSLRSSYEQYF,.,TRBV28,TRBJ2-7,.
TGTGCCAGCAGCTTAGCGGGGGCCGTCGGGTCACCCCTCCACTTT,CASSLAGAVGSPLHF,.,TRBV11-1,TRBJ1-6,once
TGCGCCAGCAGCCCCAGGAGGCCGGGACAGGGGGCGCGGGAGCAGTACTTC,CASSPRRPGQGAREQYF,TRBD1,TRBV5-1,TRBJ2-7,.
TGTGCCAGCAGTTTATTGCCAGGGGACTCCTACGAGCAGTACTTC,CASSLLPGDSYEQYF,.,TRBV28,TRBJ2-7,.
TGTGCCAGCAGTGAGAGCAGGGTGGGGAAACTGTTTTTT,CASSESRVGKLFF,.,TRBV25-1,TRBJ1-4,.
TGTGCCAGCAGCGGAGGTCCGTCCGGGGAGCTGTTTTTT,CASSGGPSGELFF,.,TRBV14,TRBJ2-2,.
TGTGCCACCGCGCAGTGGCGGAGGAAGCAGTACTTC,CATAQWRRKQYF,.,TRBV28,TRBJ2-7,.
TGTGCCAGCAGCGGTAGCGGGAGCACAGATACGCAGTATTTT,CASSGSGSTDTQYF,TRBD2,TRBV11-3,TRBJ2-3,.
TGCGCCAGCAGCCAAGATCCTACTGGAAACACCATATATTTT,CASSQDPTGNTIYF,.,TRBV4-1,TRBJ1-3,.
TGTGCCAGCAGCTCAAGAGCGGGAGTGTTTGGCAATGAGCAGTTCTTC,CASSSRAGVFGNEQFF,TRBD2,TRBV11-3,TRBJ2-1,few
TGTGCCAGAGGCTGGAGTTGCTACGAGCAGTACTTC,CARGWSCYEQYF,.,TRBV5-8,TRBJ2-7,.
TGTGCCAGCAGCGAGCGGTTAGAGACCCAGTACTTC,CASSERLETQYF,.,TRBV6-1,TRBJ2-5,once
TGTGCCAGCAGCTTGGGACAGGGACTGACCGGGAGTCACTACGAGCAGTACTTC,CASSLGQGLTGSHYEQYF,TRBD1,TRBV11-2,TRBJ2-7,.
TGTGCCAGCAGCCGGCCGGGACTCTCGGCCTATGAGCAGTTCTTC,CASSRPGLSAYEQFF,.,TRBV7-9,TRBJ2-1,.
TGTGCCAGCAGTCCTCCCTACAATGAGCAGTTCTTC,CASSPPYNEQFF,.,TRBV27,TRBJ2-1,.
TGTGCCAGCAGTTTAGTGTCGGCGGCAAGGGGCAATGAGCAGTTCTTC,CASSLVSAARGNEQFF,.,TRBV28,TRBJ2-1,.
TGTGCCAGCAGTGAGGTAGGGAGGGAGCAGTACTTC,CASSEVGREQYF,.,TRBV6-1,TRBJ2-7,.
TGTGCCAGCTCGCCAGGGAGCCAAGAGACCCAGTACTTC,CASSPGSQETQYF,.,TRBV18,TRBJ2-5,.
TGTGCCAGCAGTGACTGGTCGGGTCAGCCCCAGCATTTT,CASSDWSGQPQHF,.,TRBV6-4,TRBJ1-5,.
TGTGCCAGCAGGGCCTTACCGGGACAGGGACCCACCGGGGAGCTGTTTTTT,CASRALPGQGPTGELFF,TRBD1,TRBV7-9,TRBJ2-2,.
TGTGCCAGCAGTTGGAGGCAGGTCTCCTACAATGAGCAGTTCTTC,CASSWRQVSYNEQFF,.,TRBV28,TRBJ2-1,.
TGTGCCAGCAGCTCCGCGGGTAGCAATTCACCCCTCCACTTT,CASSSAGSNSPLHF,.,TRBV7-9,TRBJ1-6,.
TGTGCCTGGGGGAGGAATGAAAAACTGTTTTTT,CAWGRNEKLFF,.,TRBV30,TRBJ1-4,.